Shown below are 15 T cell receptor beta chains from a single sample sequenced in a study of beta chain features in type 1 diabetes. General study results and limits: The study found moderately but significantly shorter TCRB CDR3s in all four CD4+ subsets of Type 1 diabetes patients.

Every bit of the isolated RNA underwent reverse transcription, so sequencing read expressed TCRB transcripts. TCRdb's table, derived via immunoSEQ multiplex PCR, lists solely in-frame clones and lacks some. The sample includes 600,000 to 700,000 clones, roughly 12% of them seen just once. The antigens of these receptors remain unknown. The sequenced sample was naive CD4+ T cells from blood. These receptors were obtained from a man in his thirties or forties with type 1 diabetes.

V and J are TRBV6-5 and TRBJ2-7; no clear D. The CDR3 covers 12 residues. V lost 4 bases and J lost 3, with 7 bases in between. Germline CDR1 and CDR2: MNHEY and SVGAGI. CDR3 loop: CASSSPYYEQYF. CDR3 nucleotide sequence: TGTGCCAGCAGTTCACCTTACTACGAGCAGTACTTC.

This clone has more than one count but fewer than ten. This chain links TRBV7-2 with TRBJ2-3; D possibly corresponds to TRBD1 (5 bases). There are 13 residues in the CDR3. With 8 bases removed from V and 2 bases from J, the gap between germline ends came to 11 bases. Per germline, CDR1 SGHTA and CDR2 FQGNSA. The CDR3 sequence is CASGPRVTDTQYF. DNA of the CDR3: TGTGCCAGCGGCCCCAGGGTCACAGATACGCAGTATTTT.

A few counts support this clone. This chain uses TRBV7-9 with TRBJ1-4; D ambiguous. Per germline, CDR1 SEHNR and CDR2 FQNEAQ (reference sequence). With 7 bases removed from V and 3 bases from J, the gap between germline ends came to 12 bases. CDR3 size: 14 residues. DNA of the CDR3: TGTGCCAGCAACACGATCGAGGCTAATGAAAAACTGTTTTTT. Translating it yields CASNTIEANEKLFF.

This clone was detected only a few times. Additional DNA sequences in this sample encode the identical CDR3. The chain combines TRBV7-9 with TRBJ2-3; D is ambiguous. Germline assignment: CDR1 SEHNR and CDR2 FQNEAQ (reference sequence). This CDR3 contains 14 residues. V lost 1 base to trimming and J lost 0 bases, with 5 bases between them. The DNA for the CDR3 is TGTGCCAGCAGCTTAGGCCGAAGCACAGATACGCAGTATTTT. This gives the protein CASSLGRSTDTQYF. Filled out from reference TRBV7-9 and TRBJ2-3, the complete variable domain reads DTGVSQNPRHKITKRGQNVTFRCDPISEHNRLYWYRQTLGQGPEFLTYFQNEAQLEKSRLLSDRFSAERPKGSFSTLEIQRTEQGDSAMYLCASSLGRSTDTQYFGPGTRLTVL.

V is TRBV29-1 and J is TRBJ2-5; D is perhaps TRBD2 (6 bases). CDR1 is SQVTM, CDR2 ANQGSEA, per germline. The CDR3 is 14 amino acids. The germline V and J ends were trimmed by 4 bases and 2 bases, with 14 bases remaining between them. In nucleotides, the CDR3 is TGCAGCGTTGGACTAGATCCCTCGCAAGAGACCCAGTACTTC. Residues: CSVGLDPSQETQYF.

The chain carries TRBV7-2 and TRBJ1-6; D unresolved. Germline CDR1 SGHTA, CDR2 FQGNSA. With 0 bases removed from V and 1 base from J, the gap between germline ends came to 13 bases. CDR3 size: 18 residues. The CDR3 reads CASSLAQQAGSYNSPLHF. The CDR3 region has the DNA TGTGCCAGCAGCTTAGCGCAGCAGGCGGGTTCCTATAATTCACCCCTCCACTTT. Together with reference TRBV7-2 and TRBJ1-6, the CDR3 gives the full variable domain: GAGVSQSPSNKVTEKGKDVELRCDPISGHTALYWYRQSLGQGLEFLIYFQGNSAPDKSGLPSDRFSAERTGGSVSTLTIQRTQQEDSAVYLCASSLAQQAGSYNSPLHFGNGTRLTVT.

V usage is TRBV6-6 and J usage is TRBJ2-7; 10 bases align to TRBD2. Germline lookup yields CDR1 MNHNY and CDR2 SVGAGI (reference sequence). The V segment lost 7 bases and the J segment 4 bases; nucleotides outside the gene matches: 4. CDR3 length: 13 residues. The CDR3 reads CASKIAGGYEQYF. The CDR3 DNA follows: TGTGCCAGCAAGATAGCGGGGGGATACGAGCAGTACTTC.

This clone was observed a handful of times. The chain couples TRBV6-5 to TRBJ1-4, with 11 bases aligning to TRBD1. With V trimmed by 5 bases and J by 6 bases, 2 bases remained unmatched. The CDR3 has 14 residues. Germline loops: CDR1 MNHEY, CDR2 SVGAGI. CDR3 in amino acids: CASSGGQGDEKLFF. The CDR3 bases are TGTGCCAGCAGTGGGGGACAGGGGGATGAAAAACTGTTTTTT.

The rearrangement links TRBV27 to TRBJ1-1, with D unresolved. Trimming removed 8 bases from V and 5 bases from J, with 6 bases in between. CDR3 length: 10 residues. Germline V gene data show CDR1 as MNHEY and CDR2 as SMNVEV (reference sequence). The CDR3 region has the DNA TGTGCCAGCGGGGAAACTGAAGCTTTCTTT. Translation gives CASGETEAFF.

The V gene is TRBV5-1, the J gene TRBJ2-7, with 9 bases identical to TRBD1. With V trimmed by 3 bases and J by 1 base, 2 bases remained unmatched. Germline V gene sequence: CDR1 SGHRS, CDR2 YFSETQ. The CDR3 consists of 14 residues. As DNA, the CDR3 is TGCGCCAGCAGCTGGGACAGGGTTTCCTACGAGCAGTACTTC. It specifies CASSWDRVSYEQYF.

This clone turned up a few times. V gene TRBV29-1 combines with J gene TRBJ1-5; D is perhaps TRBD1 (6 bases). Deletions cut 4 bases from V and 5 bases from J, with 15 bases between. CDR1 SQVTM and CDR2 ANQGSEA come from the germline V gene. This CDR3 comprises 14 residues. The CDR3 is CSVVEGGADQPQHF. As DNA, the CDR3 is TGCAGCGTTGTTGAGGGGGGTGCGGATCAGCCCCAGCATTTT.

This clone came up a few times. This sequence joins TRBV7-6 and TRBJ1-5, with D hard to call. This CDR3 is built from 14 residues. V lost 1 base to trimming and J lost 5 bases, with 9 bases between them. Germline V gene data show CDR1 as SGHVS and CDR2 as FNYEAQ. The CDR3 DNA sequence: TGTGCCAGCAGCTTAGGTGGGTTGGATCAGCCCCAGCATTTT. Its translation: CASSLGGLDQPQHF.

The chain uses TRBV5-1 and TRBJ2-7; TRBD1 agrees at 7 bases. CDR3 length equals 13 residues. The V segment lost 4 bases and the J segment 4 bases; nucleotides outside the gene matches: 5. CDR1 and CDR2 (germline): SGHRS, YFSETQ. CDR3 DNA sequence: TGCGCCAGCAGCATACGACAGGGTTACGAGCAGTACTTC. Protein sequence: CASSIRQGYEQYF.

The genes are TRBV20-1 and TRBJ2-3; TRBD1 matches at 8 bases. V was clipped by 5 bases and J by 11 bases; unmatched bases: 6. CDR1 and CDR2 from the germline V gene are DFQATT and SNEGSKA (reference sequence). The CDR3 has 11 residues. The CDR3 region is CSAPGGNRQYF. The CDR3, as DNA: TGCAGTGCTCCAGGGGGCAACAGGCAGTATTTT.

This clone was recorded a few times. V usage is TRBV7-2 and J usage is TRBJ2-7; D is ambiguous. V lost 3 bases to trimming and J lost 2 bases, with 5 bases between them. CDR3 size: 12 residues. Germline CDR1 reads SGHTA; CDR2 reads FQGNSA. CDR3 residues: CASSLTPYEQYF. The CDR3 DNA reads TGTGCCAGCAGCTTGACACCCTACGAGCAGTACTTC.